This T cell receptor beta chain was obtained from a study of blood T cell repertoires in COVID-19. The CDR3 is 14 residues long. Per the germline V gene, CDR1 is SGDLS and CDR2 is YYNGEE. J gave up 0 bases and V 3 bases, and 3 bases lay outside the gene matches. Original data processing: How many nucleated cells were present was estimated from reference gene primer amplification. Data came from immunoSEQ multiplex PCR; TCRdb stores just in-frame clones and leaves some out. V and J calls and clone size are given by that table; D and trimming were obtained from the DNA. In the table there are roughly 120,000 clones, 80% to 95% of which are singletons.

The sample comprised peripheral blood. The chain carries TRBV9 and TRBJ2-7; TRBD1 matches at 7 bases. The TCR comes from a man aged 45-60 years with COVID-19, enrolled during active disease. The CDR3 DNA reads TGTGCCAGCAGCGCGCAGGGGGACTCCTACGAGCAGTACTTC. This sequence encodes CASSAQGDSYEQYF.